This T cell receptor beta chain was documented in a study of cytomegalovirus exposure and HLA in healthy donors. Trimming removed 4 bases at V and 1 base at J, with 11 bases between. The CDR3 has 14 amino acids. Per germline, CDR1 SGHKS and CDR2 YYEKEE (reference sequence). Study-level findings and limits: A later analysis by the authors found several of the most significant clusters apparently linked to common viral pathogens. V- and J-gene trimming in TCR beta was tied to a missense DCLRE1C variant by an analysis performed later. Cytomegalovirus association was listed for 164 TCR beta chains. According to an earlier analysis, most TCR beta V segments yielded productive rearrangements about 90% or about 30% of the time.

The PCR ran on 60 Vbeta and 13 Jbeta primers. Here immunoSEQ multiplex PCR was the method, and the copy in TCRdb shows in-frame clones only, minus some. There are nearly 110,000 clones in the sample; approximately 79% occur only once, and more than 2% lies in the top ten. Remarks on this clone: Its antigen is not identified.

The sequence came from a man aged 18 to 29 in good health and CMV-seronegative. The genes are TRBV5-5 and TRBJ2-5; the D gene is possibly TRBD2 (5 bases). The source material was PBMCs. CDR3 in amino acids: CASSMRVRQETQYF. The CDR3 coding sequence is TGTGCCAGCAGCATGCGGGTGCGCCAAGAGACCCAGTACTTC.